This is a list of T cell receptor beta chains from one sample in a study of T-cell reconstitution after alpha-beta-depleted transplantation in children. From the PCR reads, TCRdb called clonotypes with MiXCR, one entry per CDR3 protein. The table includes just under 250,000 distinct CDR3 sequences, about a quarter detected once. The specimen was PBMCs, collected before TCRalphabeta/CD19-depleted stem cell transplant. These receptors were taken from a girl aged 2 to 10 with Fanconi anemia, due to receive a stem cell transplant. The CDR3 runs from the conserved cysteine through the conserved F or W. A D gene is named only where the DNA matches it firmly. Expanded clones get a size class; other rows say once, few or many, or leave the size out.

j_call v_call d_call clone_size cdr3_aa cdr3_nt
TRBJ2-2 TRBV28 NA NA CASKWGSSTGELFF TGTGCCAGCAAATGGGGTAGCTCCACCGGGGAGCTGTTTTTT
TRBJ2-1 TRBV7-2 TRBD1 many CASSFRGADRGYNEQFF TGTGCCAGCAGCTTTAGGGGGGCGGACAGGGGCTACAATGAGCAGTTCTTC
TRBJ2-7 TRBV7-8 TRBD1 few CASSYSPGTAYEQYF TGTGCCAGCAGCTATTCTCCCGGGACAGCCTACGAGCAGTACTTC
TRBJ2-2 TRBV7-2 TRBD2 NA CASSLASGRPGTGELFF TGTGCCAGCAGCTTAGCTAGCGGGAGGCCGGGCACCGGGGAGCTGTTTTTT
TRBJ2-2 TRBV29-1 NA many CSVVTRGTGELFF TGCAGCGTTGTCACCAGGGGAACCGGGGAGCTGTTTTTT
TRBJ2-7 TRBV4-2 TRBD1 many CASSRSGTGKVEQYF TGTGCCAGCAGCCGATCCGGGACAGGGAAAGTCGAGCAGTACTTC
TRBJ2-1 TRBV2 NA NA CASSGSLLQFF TGTGCCAGCAGTGGGAGCCTATTGCAGTTCTTC
TRBJ2-7 TRBV29-1 NA many CSAVVGEQYF TGCAGCGCCGTTGTCGGGGAGCAGTACTTC
TRBJ2-1 TRBV7-2 NA many CASSFPPFSSYNEQFF TGTGCCAGCAGCTTCCCTCCTTTCAGCTCCTACAATGAGCAGTTCTTC
TRBJ2-7 TRBV7-3 NA many CASSLDGGVGGEQYF TGTGCCAGCAGCTTAGATGGAGGGGTAGGTGGCGAGCAGTACTTC